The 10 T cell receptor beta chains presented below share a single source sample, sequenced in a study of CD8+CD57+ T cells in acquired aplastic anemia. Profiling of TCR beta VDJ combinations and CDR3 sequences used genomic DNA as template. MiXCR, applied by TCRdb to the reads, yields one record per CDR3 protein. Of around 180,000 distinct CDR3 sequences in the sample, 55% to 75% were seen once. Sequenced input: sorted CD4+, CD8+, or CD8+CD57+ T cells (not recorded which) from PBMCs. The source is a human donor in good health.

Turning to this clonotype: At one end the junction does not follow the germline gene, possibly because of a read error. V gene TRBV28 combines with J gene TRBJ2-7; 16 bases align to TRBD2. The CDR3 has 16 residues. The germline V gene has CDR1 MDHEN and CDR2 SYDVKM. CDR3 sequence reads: CASTLGLAGGLPGLIF. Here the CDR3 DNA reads TGTGCCAGCACCTTGGGACTAGCGGGGGGGTTGCCTGGGCTTATCTTC.

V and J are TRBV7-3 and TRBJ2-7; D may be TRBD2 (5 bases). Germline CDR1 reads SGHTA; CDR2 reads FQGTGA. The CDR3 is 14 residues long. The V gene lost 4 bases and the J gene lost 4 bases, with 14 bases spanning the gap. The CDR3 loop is CASSSAGGVYEQYF. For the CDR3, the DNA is TGTGCCAGCAGCTCCGCCGGAGGTGTTTACGAGCAGTACTTC.

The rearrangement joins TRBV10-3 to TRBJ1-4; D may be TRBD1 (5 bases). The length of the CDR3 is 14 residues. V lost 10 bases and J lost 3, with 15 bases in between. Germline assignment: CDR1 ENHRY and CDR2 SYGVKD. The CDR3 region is CATSRTGPNEKLFF. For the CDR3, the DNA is TGTGCCACGTCAAGGACGGGGCCTAATGAAAAACTGTTTTTT.

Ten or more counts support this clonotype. The chain's CDR3 is CSARDVRRTGELFF. CDR3 nucleotide sequence: TGCAGTGCTAGAGATGTGAGGAGAACGGGGGAGCTGTTTTTT. The chain joins TRBV20-1 to TRBJ2-2; D is unresolved. Germline CDR1 is DFQATT and CDR2 is SNEGSKA (reference sequence). This CDR3 is built from 14 residues. V dropped 0 bases and J dropped 8 bases, with 13 bases sitting between them.

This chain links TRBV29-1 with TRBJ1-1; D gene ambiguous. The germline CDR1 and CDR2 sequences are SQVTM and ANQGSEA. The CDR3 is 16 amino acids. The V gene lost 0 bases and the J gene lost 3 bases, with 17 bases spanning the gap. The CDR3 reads CSVEDLHGRLDTEAFF. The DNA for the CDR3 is TGCAGCGTTGAAGATCTTCATGGCAGGCTGGACACTGAAGCTTTCTTT. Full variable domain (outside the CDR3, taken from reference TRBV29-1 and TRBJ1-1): SAVISQKPSRDICQRGTSLTIQCQVDSQVTMMFWYRQQPGQSLTLIATANQGSEATYESGFVIDKFPISRPNLTFSTLTVSNMSPEDSSIYLCSVEDLHGRLDTEAFFGQGTRLTVV.

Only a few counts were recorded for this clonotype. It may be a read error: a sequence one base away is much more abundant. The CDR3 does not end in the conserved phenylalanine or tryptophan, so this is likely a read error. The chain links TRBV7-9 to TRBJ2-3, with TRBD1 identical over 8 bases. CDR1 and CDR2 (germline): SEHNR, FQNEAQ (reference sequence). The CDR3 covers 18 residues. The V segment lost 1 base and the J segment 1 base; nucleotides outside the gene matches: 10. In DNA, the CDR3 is TGTGCCAGCAGCTTAGTCGGCTGGACAGGGTCGGGCACAGATACGCAGTATCTT. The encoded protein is CASSLVGWTGSGTDTQYL.

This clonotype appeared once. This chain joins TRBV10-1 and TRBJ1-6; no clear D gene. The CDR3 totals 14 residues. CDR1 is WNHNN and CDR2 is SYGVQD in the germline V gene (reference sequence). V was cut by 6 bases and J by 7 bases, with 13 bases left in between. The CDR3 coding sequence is TGCGCCAGCAGACCCCCGGACCCAAATTCACCCCTCCACTTT. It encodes CASRPPDPNSPLHF.

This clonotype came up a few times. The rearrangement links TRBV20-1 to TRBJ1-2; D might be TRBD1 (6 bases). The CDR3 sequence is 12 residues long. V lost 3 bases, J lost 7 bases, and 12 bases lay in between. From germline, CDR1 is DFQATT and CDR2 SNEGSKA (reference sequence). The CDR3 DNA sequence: TGCAGTGCTAGTGCGGGGGGCGGTGGCTACACCTTC. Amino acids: CSASAGGGGYTF.

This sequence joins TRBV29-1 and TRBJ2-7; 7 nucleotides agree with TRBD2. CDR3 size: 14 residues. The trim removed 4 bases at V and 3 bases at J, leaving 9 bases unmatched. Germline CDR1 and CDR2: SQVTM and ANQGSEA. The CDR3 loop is CSVAPLADHYEQYF. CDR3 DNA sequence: TGCAGCGTTGCCCCCCTAGCGGACCACTACGAGCAGTACTTC.

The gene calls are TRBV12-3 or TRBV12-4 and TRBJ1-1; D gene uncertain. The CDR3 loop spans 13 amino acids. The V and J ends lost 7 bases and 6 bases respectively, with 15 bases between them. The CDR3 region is CASTPSFYAEAFF. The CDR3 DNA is TGTGCCAGCACCCCCTCGTTCTATGCTGAAGCTTTCTTT.